This T cell receptor beta chain stems from a study of tumour-infiltrating T cells in Burkitt lymphoma. Overall study: Repertoire clonality predicted overall and progression-free survival.

The table came from immunoSEQ multiplex PCR; TCRdb's copy has only in-frame clones and leaves some out. This table holds thousands of clones, just over 85% found once. The V gene's germline CDR1 is SGHVS and CDR2 FNYEAQ. This CDR3 has 18 amino acids. V lost 6 bases and J lost 4, with 22 bases in between. The material sequenced was tumor tissue. The chain carries TRBV7-6 and TRBJ2-6, with D possibly being TRBD1 or TRBD2 (6 bases each). This receptor was identified in a human donor with diffuse large B-cell lymphoma. The CDR3 nucleotides are TGTGCCAGCAGTCGTACCTCGGCAGGGGAGGCCGGGGCCAACGTCCTGACTTTC. The encoded protein is CASSRTSAGEAGANVLTF.